The following is a T cell receptor (beta chain) sequence with its context. The source of the sample is a study of blood T cell repertoires in COVID-19. The germline V gene has CDR1 LGHDT and CDR2 YNNKEL (reference sequence). Trimming cost V 4 bases and J 6 bases; bases outside gene matches: 4. The length of the CDR3 is 13 residues. Cohort allocation depended upon clinical history that participants reported. Only in-frame clones appear in the TCRdb table, and some are missing; sequencing was by immunoSEQ multiplex PCR. Among hundreds of thousands of clones listed, about nine tenths were seen once. This sequence originates from a woman aged 40 to 55 who had recovered from COVID-19. Material: PBMCs or T cells enriched from blood (not recorded which). The rearrangement uses TRBV3-1 (or the pseudogene TRBV3-2) and TRBJ1-2, with TRBD1 matching over 8 bases. DNA of the CDR3: TGTGCCAGCAGCCTAGGACAGGGCAATGGCTACACCTTC. Encoded protein: CASSLGQGNGYTF.